Presented here are 25 T cell receptor beta chains from one specimen sequenced in a study of CD8 T cells in ankylosing spondylitis. A single record per CDR3 protein comes from TCRdb applying MiXCR to the 5' RACE reads. The data hold about 340,000 distinct CDR3 sequences, with about 15% observed a single time. The specimen was blood, either unsorted or a sorted T cell fraction (not recorded which). These TCRs come from a male donor with ankylosing spondylitis or in good health (not recorded which).

This clonotype has a handful of counts. The gene calls are TRBV29-1 and TRBJ2-3; 9 positions match TRBD2. Trimming at V came to 6 bases and at J to 4 bases, leaving 11 bases not matched to a gene. The CDR3 consists of 15 residues. Germline loops: CDR1 SQVTM, CDR2 ANQGSEA. The CDR3, as DNA: TGCAGCGTGAGGGAAGGCGGGGGGGCCTCAGATACGCAGTATTTT. Translated: CSVREGGGASDTQYF.

This clonotype has at least ten counts. The chain recombines TRBV3-1 with TRBJ2-5, with D maybe TRBD2 (6 bases). The CDR3 totals 13 residues. In germline, CDR1 is LGHDT, CDR2 YNNKEL (reference sequence). Between the trimmed V and J ends, which lost 4 bases and 2 bases, there was a span of 8 bases. The CDR3 coding sequence is TGTGCCAGCAGCCTAGCGGTACAAGAGACCCAGTACTTC. This codes for CASSLAVQETQYF.

This clonotype was recorded at least ten times. The chain links TRBV7-2 to TRBJ2-3; D unclear. Germline V CDR1 and CDR2: SGHTA, FQGNSA. CDR3 length: 14 residues. V was clipped by 3 bases and J by 4 bases, with 11 bases between them. The CDR3: CASSLGSWADTQYF. The CDR3 region has the DNA TGTGCCAGCAGCTTGGGTAGCTGGGCAGATACGCAGTATTTT.

The chain has TRBV5-6 and TRBJ2-7; D not resolved. Trimming pared 2 bases from V and 6 bases from J, leaving 6 bases between. Germline V gene sequence: CDR1 SGHDT, CDR2 YYEEEE. This CDR3 contains 11 residues. For the CDR3, the DNA is TGTGCCAGCAGCTTTCAGAGCGAGCAGTACTTC. It is translated as CASSFQSEQYF.

The table lists this clonotype with a few counts. The J gene is TRBJ2-7, the V gene TRBV29-1; D not resolved. Trimming cost V 6 bases and J 3 bases, with 21 bases left between them. This CDR3 spans 15 amino acids. In germline, CDR1 is SQVTM, CDR2 ANQGSEA. CDR3 bases: TGCAGCGTCCTTGACCGTTCCCTTCATATCTACGAGCAGTACTTC. Translating gives CSVLDRSLHIYEQYF.

Here the CDR3 DNA reads TGTGCCACCAGCAGGCTCAGGGATTCTATTTTCTTC. Encoded protein: CATSRLRDSIFF. V usage is TRBV15 and J usage is TRBJ2-1; tentative D call: TRBD1 (5 bases). Germline V gene lookup returns CDR1 LNHNV and CDR2 YYDKDF (reference sequence). V was trimmed by 3 bases and J by 16 bases, leaving 16 bases between them. CDR3 length: 12 residues.

This clonotype was counted ten times or more. V usage is TRBV14 and J usage is TRBJ2-1; maybe TRBD1 (5 bases). The CDR3 covers 14 residues. Germline assignment: CDR1 SGHDN and CDR2 FVKESK. V lost 0 bases and J lost 6, with 9 bases in between. CDR3 sequence reads: CASSQDLGVNEQFF. The CDR3 nucleotides read TGTGCCAGCAGCCAAGATCTAGGGGTCAATGAGCAGTTCTTC.

In this sample, this clonotype turned up a few times. The rearrangement links TRBV7-8 to TRBJ1-2; 11 bases align to TRBD1. Germline values: CDR1 SGHVS, CDR2 FQNEAQ. The CDR3 covers 17 residues. After removal of 5 bases from V and 7 bases from J, the junction contained 15 bases not matched to a gene. As DNA, the CDR3 is TGTGCCAGCAGCGCGATGCCACCTGGACAGGGGGCGACTGGCTACACCTTC. Translating gives CASSAMPPGQGATGYTF.

This clonotype turned up a few times. The gene calls are TRBV29-1 and TRBJ1-2, with TRBD1 as a possible D gene (6 bases). V was clipped by 1 base and J by 8 bases, with 14 bases between them. This CDR3 has 13 residues. Germline V gene lookup returns CDR1 SQVTM and CDR2 ANQGSEA. CDR3 region: CSVEAAGAWGYTF. CDR3 in DNA: TGCAGCGTTGAAGCGGCAGGGGCGTGGGGCTACACCTTC.

This rearrangement joins TRBV7-9 to TRBJ1-2; 8 nucleotides agree with TRBD1. This CDR3 has 14 amino acids. Losses at the gene ends were 5 bases for V and 8 bases for J; bases not matched to a gene: 10. The germline V gene encodes CDR1 SEHNR and CDR2 FQNEAQ (reference sequence). CDR3 in amino acids: CASSPPQGARGYTF. The CDR3 region has the DNA TGTGCCAGCAGCCCACCCCAGGGGGCGCGAGGCTACACCTTC. The full variable domain, completed using reference TRBV7-9 and TRBJ1-2, is DTGVSQNPRHKITKRGQNVTFRCDPISEHNRLYWYRQTLGQGPEFLTYFQNEAQLEKSRLLSDRFSAERPKGSFSTLEIQRTEQGDSAMYLCASSPPQGARGYTFGSGTRLTVV.

J is TRBJ1-3 and V is TRBV20-1; no clear D. This CDR3 has 13 residues. V lost 6 bases, J lost 0 bases, and 9 bases lay in between. The germline V gene has CDR1 DFQATT and CDR2 SNEGSKA (reference sequence). CDR3 DNA sequence: TGCAGTGCCTACTCTGACTCTGGAAACACCATATATTTT. Its translation: CSAYSDSGNTIYF.

This clonotype was recorded a few times. This sequence joins TRBV5-6 and TRBJ1-2; 9 bases line up with TRBD1. V shed 2 bases, J shed 3 bases, and the junction held 11 bases outside the gene matches. The CDR3 has 17 residues. Germline CDR1 reads SGHDT; CDR2 reads YYEEEE. CDR3 bases: TGTGCCAGCAGCTTCAGCACCGGGACAGGGACTTACTATGGCTACACCTTC. This sequence encodes CASSFSTGTGTYYGYTF.

The chain has TRBV2 and TRBJ1-1; D uncertain. The CDR3 covers 12 residues. Germline CDR1 is SNHLY and CDR2 is FYNNEI. Trimming took 2 bases from V and 13 from J, leaving 14 bases between them. The CDR3: CASSEKLGVVFF. The CDR3 nucleotides read TGTGCCAGCAGTGAAAAACTGGGTGTTGTTTTCTTT. Variable domain in full (rest from reference TRBV2 and TRBJ1-1): EPEVTQTPSHQVTQMGQEVILRCVPISNHLYFYWYRQILGQKVEFLVSFYNNEISEKSEIFDDQFSVERPDGSNFTLKIRSTKLEDSAMYFCASSEKLGVVFFGQGTRLTVV.

This clonotype was detected only a few times. V and J are TRBV6-2 or TRBV6-3 and TRBJ2-1, with a possible D match to TRBD2 (6 bases). This CDR3 region has 16 residues. Deletions cut 4 bases from V and 7 bases from J, with 20 bases between. From germline, CDR1 is MNHEY and CDR2 SVGEGT. The CDR3 loop is CASSFVAATLGNEQFF. For the CDR3, the DNA is TGTGCCAGCAGTTTTGTAGCGGCCACCCTGGGGAATGAGCAGTTCTTC.

This clonotype has more than one count but fewer than ten. The gene calls are TRBV4-1 and TRBJ2-2; 9 bases match TRBD2. The CDR3 spans 16 residues. The trim removed 1 base at V and 1 base at J, leaving 1 base unmatched. Germline values: CDR1 MGHRA, CDR2 YSYEKL. The CDR3, as DNA: TGCGCCAGCAGCCAAGCAGCGGGAGGGAACACCGGGGAGCTGTTTTTT. Protein sequence: CASSQAAGGNTGELFF.

In this sample, this clonotype turned up a few times. The chain joins TRBV7-8 to TRBJ2-7, with D possibly being TRBD2 (6 bases). The CDR3 runs 13 residues. The germline CDR1 and CDR2 sequences are SGHVS and FQNEAQ. The V and J ends lost 5 bases and 3 bases respectively, with 11 bases between them. The CDR3: CASSLRLDYEQYF. CDR3 bases: TGTGCCAGCAGCCTACGACTAGACTACGAGCAGTACTTC.

This clonotype was seen repeatedly, ten times or more. The chain carries TRBV6-2 or TRBV6-3 and TRBJ1-1; perhaps TRBD1 as D (6 bases). The V gene's germline CDR1 is MNHEY and CDR2 SVGEGT. Trimming left V 2 bases short and J 4 bases short, with 20 bases between. The CDR3 is 17 residues long. This CDR3 is CASSYIRGGSRITEAFF. CDR3 nucleotide sequence: TGTGCCAGCAGTTACATCAGGGGAGGGAGTAGGATCACTGAAGCTTTCTTT.

V usage is TRBV5-1 and J usage is TRBJ2-3; the D is unclear. The CDR3 is made up of 12 amino acids. Germline V gene lookup returns CDR1 SGHRS and CDR2 YFSETQ. Trimming removed 4 bases from V and 4 bases from J, with 7 bases in between. As DNA, the CDR3 is TGCGCCAGCAGCCGTGAAGCAGATACGCAGTATTTT. Its translation: CASSREADTQYF.

The chain couples TRBV5-8 to TRBJ1-5, with D uncertain. Trimming removed 2 bases from V and 4 bases from J, with 10 bases in between. The germline CDR1 and CDR2 sequences are SGHTS and YDEGEE. The CDR3 extends over 14 amino acids. CDR3 residues: CASSFIKANQPQHF. CDR3 in DNA: TGTGCCAGCAGCTTCATCAAGGCAAATCAGCCCCAGCATTTT.

The V gene is TRBV30, the J gene TRBJ2-2; no reliable D call. Germline CDR1 GTSNPN, CDR2 SVGIG (reference sequence). V lost 0 bases, J lost 5 bases, and 7 bases lay in between. CDR3 length: 13 residues. The CDR3 reads CAWSVGRTGELFF. The CDR3 nucleotides are TGTGCCTGGAGTGTTGGAAGGACCGGGGAGCTGTTTTTT. The whole variable domain, remainder taken from reference TRBV30 and TRBJ2-2, is SQTIHQWPATLVQPVGSPLSLECTVEGTSNPNLYWYRQAAGRGLQLLFYSVGIGQISSEVPQNLSASRPQDRQFILSSKKLLLSDSGFYLCAWSVGRTGELFFGEGSRLTVL.

Regarding this clonotype: A junction end diverges from the germline sequence, so it may reflect a read error. This chain connects TRBV3-1 to TRBJ2-1; 7 bases fit TRBD2. This CDR3 has 14 amino acids. CDR1 is LGHDT, CDR2 YNNKEL, per germline (reference sequence). The DNA of the CDR3 is TGTGACAGCAGCCAAGCGGGGCACTACAATGAGCAGTTCTTC. Its translation: CDSSQAGHYNEQFF.

The J gene is TRBJ2-7, the V gene TRBV9, with 7 bases lining up with TRBD2. Trimming removed 0 bases from V and 6 bases from J; junction bases left unmatched: 9. The CDR3 sequence is 15 residues long. Germline V gene lookup returns CDR1 SGDLS and CDR2 YYNGEE. The CDR3 DNA reads TGTGCCAGCAGCGTAGGCGGGGAGGGACGAGCCGAGCAGTACTTC. Its translation: CASSVGGEGRAEQYF.

This rearrangement joins TRBV7-2 to TRBJ2-5, with D perhaps matching TRBD2 (6 bases). Germline V gene lookup returns CDR1 SGHTA and CDR2 FQGNSA. The CDR3 consists of 14 residues. V was cut by 5 bases and J by 5 bases, with 15 bases left in between. The CDR3 protein is CASSPRRGRETQYF. The CDR3 nucleotides are TGTGCCAGCAGCCCACGACGGGGGAGGGAGACCCAGTACTTC.

This clonotype was detected only a few times. The DNA of the CDR3 is TGCGCCAGCAGCTTAGCAGGGACCGGCGGGGAGCTGTTTTTT. As protein: CASSLAGTGGELFF. The rearrangement uses TRBV5-1 and TRBJ2-2; tentatively, D is TRBD1 or TRBD2 (5 bases each). Germline CDR1 is SGHRS and CDR2 is YFSETQ. The germline V and J ends were trimmed by 2 bases and 7 bases, with 12 bases remaining between them. The CDR3 has 14 residues.

Comment on this clonotype: As the CDR3 is not closed by the conserved phenylalanine or tryptophan, this likely results from a read error. J is TRBJ1-1 and V is TRBV12-3 or TRBV12-4, with D tentatively TRBD1 (5 bases). The CDR3 spans 11 residues. Trimming took 10 bases from V and 4 from J, leaving 10 bases between them. CDR3 protein: CATQGGTEAFL. DNA of the CDR3: TGTGCCACCCAGGGCGGCACTGAAGCTTTCCTT.